Following are 15 T cell receptor beta chains from one sample sequenced in a study of blood T cell repertoires in COVID-19. Sequencing was performed with immunoSEQ multiplex PCR; in TCRdb, only in-frame clones are kept and a portion is missing. Among a few hundred thousand clones listed, more than 75% were seen once. Sequencing used PBMCs or T cells enriched from blood (not recorded which). The receptors here all came from a woman between 25 and 40 years old who had recovered from COVID-19.

With respect to this clone: This sample also contains other DNA sequences that code for the same CDR3. This chain connects TRBV30 to TRBJ1-5, with TRBD1 identical over 7 bases. The J segment lost 3 bases and the V segment lost 5 bases, leaving 4 bases of the junction unmatched. This CDR3 contains 13 residues. The germline CDR1 and CDR2 sequences are GTSNPN and SVGIG (reference sequence). CDR3: CAWSGQPNQPQHF. CDR3 nucleotides: TGTGCCTGGTCGGGACAGCCCAATCAGCCCCAGCATTTT.

The J gene is TRBJ2-7, the V gene TRBV9; 9 bases are a match to TRBD2. The ends lost 4 bases at V and 2 bases at J; junction bases unmatched: 7. The CDR3 is made up of 15 amino acids. Germline CDR1 reads SGDLS; CDR2 reads YYNGEE. CDR3 nucleotide sequence: TGTGCCAGCAGCCCATTTGCTAGCGGGACCTACGAGCAGTACTTC. Encoded protein: CASSPFASGTYEQYF. The entire variable domain, with the rest obtained from reference TRBV9 and TRBJ2-7, is as follows: DSGVTQTPKHLITATGQRVTLRCSPRSGDLSVYWYQQSLDQGLQFLIQYYNGEERAKGNILERFSAQQFPDLHSELNLSSLELGDSALYFCASSPFASGTYEQYFGPGTRLTVT.

The V and J genes are TRBV10-1 and TRBJ2-3; the D gene is possibly TRBD2 (6 bases). Trimming took 5 bases from V and 4 from J, leaving 13 bases between them. Germline assignment: CDR1 WNHNN and CDR2 SYGVQD (reference sequence). This CDR3 region has 14 residues. CDR3 loop: CASSSGGKPDTQYF. The CDR3 coding sequence is TGCGCCAGCAGTTCCGGGGGAAAACCAGATACGCAGTATTTT.

The V and J genes are TRBV6-5 and TRBJ2-1, with D tentatively TRBD2 (6 bases). Per the germline V gene, CDR1 is MNHEY and CDR2 is SVGAGI. The CDR3 loop spans 13 amino acids. Between the trimmed V and J ends, which lost 2 bases and 9 bases, there was a span of 11 bases. The CDR3 is CASSYPRRGEQFF. The CDR3 bases are TGTGCCAGCAGTTACCCCCGGCGGGGTGAGCAGTTCTTC.

This chain links TRBV21-1 with TRBJ1-6; the table gives TRBD1 as D, unverified against the DNA. TRBV21-1 is a documented pseudogene. This CDR3 is 15 amino acids long. CDR3 bases: TGTGCCAGCAACATCAGGGGGCGGCGTAATTCACCCCTCCACTTT. Translating gives CASNIRGRRNSPLHF.

V is TRBV12-5 and J is TRBJ2-7; perhaps TRBD2 as D (6 bases). CDR3 size: 17 residues. Germline CDR1 LGHNT, CDR2 FRNRAP. Trimming removed 2 bases from V and 1 base from J, with 18 bases in between. This CDR3 reads CASGLPNTGGASYEQYF. The CDR3 DNA is TGTGCTAGTGGTTTGCCTAATACCGGAGGGGCATCCTACGAGCAGTACTTC. The entire variable domain, with the rest obtained from reference TRBV12-5 and TRBJ2-7, is as follows: DARVTQTPRHKVTEMGQEVTMRCQPILGHNTVFWYRQTMMQGLELLAYFRNRAPLDDSGMPKDRFSAEMPDATLATLKIQPSEPRDSAVYFCASGLPNTGGASYEQYFGPGTRLTVT.

This chain joins TRBV3-1 (or the pseudogene TRBV3-2) and TRBJ1-2; 9 positions agree with TRBD1. Per germline, CDR1 LGHDT and CDR2 YNNKEL (reference sequence). The CDR3 runs to 17 residues. After removal of 4 bases from V and 4 bases from J, the junction contained 13 bases not matched to a gene. The CDR3 reads CASSPYRGQGRSYGYTF. The CDR3 DNA reads as TGTGCCAGCAGCCCCTACCGAGGACAGGGGCGGTCCTATGGCTACACCTTC.

This rearrangement joins TRBV5-1 to TRBJ2-2, with D possibly matching TRBD2 (7 bases). The germline V gene encodes CDR1 SGHRS and CDR2 YFSETQ. The germline V and J ends were trimmed by 6 bases and 6 bases, with 15 bases remaining between them. The CDR3 has 14 residues. This CDR3 is CASNPGGNSGELFF. CDR3 bases: TGCGCCAGCAACCCGGGGGGCAACTCCGGGGAGCTGTTTTTT.

The J gene is TRBJ2-1, the V gene TRBV11-2; no firm D call. Germline CDR1 reads SGHAT; CDR2 reads FQNNGV. CDR3 length: 13 residues. V shed 0 bases and J shed 7 bases, with 7 bases lying between them. CDR3 loop: CASSLDRGNEQFF. The CDR3 DNA is TGTGCCAGCAGCTTAGATCGCGGTAATGAGCAGTTCTTC.

This chain connects TRBV30 to TRBJ2-1; 12 bases align to TRBD2. The CDR3 length is 14 residues. The germline V gene has CDR1 GTSNPN and CDR2 SVGIG (reference sequence). V lost 2 bases to trimming and J lost 7 bases; unmatched junction nucleotides: 3. This CDR3 is CAWSQGLAGNEQFF. Here the CDR3 DNA reads TGTGCCTGGAGTCAAGGACTAGCGGGAAATGAGCAGTTCTTC.

For this clone: At one end the junction does not follow the germline gene, possibly because of a read error. The gene calls are TRBV28 and TRBJ1-2, with TRBD1 identical over 7 bases. Germline V gives CDR1 MDHEN, CDR2 SYDVKM. The CDR3 covers 13 residues. The CDR3 loop is CATSQGQWRGYTF. The CDR3 bases are TGTGCCACCAGTCAGGGACAGTGGCGCGGCTACACCTTC.

This clone showed up just once. The chain couples TRBV28 to TRBJ2-5, with 8 bases matching TRBD2. Trimming took 3 bases from V and 1 from J; bases not matched to a gene: 1. This CDR3 has 14 amino acids. The germline gives CDR1 MDHEN, CDR2 SYDVKM. The CDR3 sequence: CASSFTSGQETQYF. CDR3 sequence (DNA): TGTGCCAGCAGTTTTACTAGCGGCCAAGAGACCCAGTACTTC.

The gene calls are TRBV3-1 (or the pseudogene TRBV3-2) and TRBJ2-1; D might be TRBD2 (5 bases). V was pared by 1 base and J by 7 bases, with 11 bases between. CDR1 is LGHDT and CDR2 is YNNKEL in the germline V gene (reference sequence). There are 14 residues in the CDR3. The CDR3 spells CASSQADRGNEQFF. The DNA of the CDR3 is TGTGCCAGCAGCCAAGCCGATAGAGGGAATGAGCAGTTCTTC.

The chain carries TRBV5-1 and TRBJ2-5; 8 nucleotides agree with TRBD2. Germline CDR1 and CDR2: SGHRS and YFSETQ. The V and J ends lost 4 bases and 4 bases, in that order; junction bases with no gene match: 12. The length of the CDR3 is 16 residues. The CDR3 loop is CASSPIVGRGAETQYF. In DNA, the CDR3 is TGCGCCAGCAGCCCCATTGTAGGGCGGGGGGCAGAGACCCAGTACTTC.

Here the CDR3 DNA reads TGTGCCTGGAGTGTAGCGCTTCGTGGCAGGGTGGATTCACCCCTCCACTTT. Translation: CAWSVALRGRVDSPLHF. The chain couples TRBV30 to TRBJ1-6, with D perhaps TRBD1 (5 bases). This CDR3 is 17 amino acids long. Germline V gene lookup returns CDR1 GTSNPN and CDR2 SVGIG (reference sequence). The germline V and J ends were trimmed by 0 bases and 8 bases, with 20 bases remaining between them.